This entry lists 7 T cell receptor beta chains sequenced from one sample in a study of radiotherapy plus CTLA-4 blockade in lung cancer (dated by TCRdb to 2017 to 2018). Library prep was done by the immunoSEQ multiplex PCR assay. TCRdb mirrors the immuneACCESS table, restricted to in-frame sequences. Some clones are absent from its copies; in checked studies, under half trace to an unresolved V gene, and the reason for the others is unknown. This sample is represented by roughly 45,000 clones; 63% of them were singletons. Together, the top ten hold less than 20% of the sample. The sequencing used peripheral blood, collected from a patient treated with radiotherapy plus ipilimumab. All receptors come from a human donor with non-small cell lung cancer who had a partial response to radiotherapy plus ipilimumab.

This chain joins TRBV7-9 and TRBJ2-1; weak D call: TRBD2 (5 bases). CDR1 is SEHNR and CDR2 is FQNEAQ in the germline V gene (reference sequence). V gave up 3 bases and J gave up 8 bases, with 11 bases separating them. The CDR3 runs 13 residues. CDR3 DNA: TGTGCCAGCAGCTTTTGGACGGAGGATGAGCAGTTCTTC. It is translated as CASSFWTEDEQFF.

This clone was found once. This chain uses TRBV25-1 with TRBJ1-6; D remains unclear. V was trimmed by 1 base and J by 9 bases, leaving 4 bases between them. From germline, CDR1 is MGHDK and CDR2 SYGVNS. This CDR3 region has 12 residues. The CDR3 reads CASSESLSPLHF. DNA of the CDR3: TGTGCCAGCAGTGAATCTCTTTCACCCCTCCACTTT. The full variable domain, rest sourced from reference TRBV25-1 and TRBJ1-6, is EADIYQTPRYLVIGTGKKITLECSQTMGHDKMYWYQQDPGMELHLIHYSYGVNSTEKGDLSSESTVSRIRTEHFPLTLESARPSHTSQYLCASSESLSPLHFGNGTRLTVT.

The sample holds one count of this clone. J is TRBJ2-1 and V is TRBV29-1; 8 bases map to TRBD1. Germline V CDR1 and CDR2: SQVTM, ANQGSEA. The V segment lost 7 bases and the J segment 4 bases; nucleotides outside the gene matches: 3. This CDR3 spans 12 amino acids. The CDR3, as DNA: TGCAGCGCCGGGACAGGATACAATGAGCAGTTCTTC. This translates into CSAGTGYNEQFF.

The rearrangement uses TRBV5-6 and TRBJ2-7; 9 nucleotides agree with TRBD1. CDR1 is SGHDT and CDR2 is YYEEEE in the germline V gene. The CDR3 loop spans 14 amino acids. The junction had 6 bases not matched to a gene; V was cut back by 4 bases and J by 4 bases. The CDR3 reads CASSVGTGPYEQYF. The CDR3 coding sequence is TGTGCCAGCAGCGTAGGGACAGGGCCTTACGAGCAGTACTTC.

The V gene is TRBV15, the J gene TRBJ1-1, with D possibly TRBD1 on 5 matching bases. V was trimmed by 0 bases and J by 3 bases, leaving 14 bases between them. The CDR3 sequence is 16 residues long. Per the germline V gene, CDR1 is LNHNV and CDR2 is YYDKDF (reference sequence). This CDR3 reads CATSREGRGMDTEAFF. The CDR3 coding sequence is TGTGCCACCAGCAGAGAGGGGCGCGGGATGGACACTGAAGCTTTCTTT.

The count of this clone is one. This chain connects TRBV6-1 to TRBJ2-7; 11 bases match TRBD1. V shed 8 bases, J shed 3 bases, and the junction held 6 bases outside the gene matches. CDR3 length equals 14 residues. The germline V gene has CDR1 MNHNS and CDR2 SASEGT. The CDR3 sequence: CASGSGTGGYEQYF. Written as DNA, the CDR3 is TGTGCCAGCGGATCCGGGACAGGGGGCTACGAGCAGTACTTC.

V is TRBV5-1 and J is TRBJ1-1, with 7 bases that match TRBD1. The ends lost 4 bases at V and 0 bases at J; junction bases unmatched: 6. There are 15 residues in the CDR3. The germline gives CDR1 SGHRS, CDR2 YFSETQ. DNA for the CDR3: TGCGCCAGCAGCGGGGGACAGACCATGAACACTGAAGCTTTCTTT. Translated, it gives CASSGGQTMNTEAFF.